What follows are 14 T cell receptor beta chains derived from one specimen sequenced in a study of T cells expressing NK-cell markers (dated by TCRdb to the early 2020s). The library was prepared using 5' RACE. The sequencer was an Illumina HiSeq 2000. The reads went through TCRdb reprocessing, and each CDR3 protein sequence gets one entry with no DNA. The record for this sample contains roughly 160,000 distinct CDR3 sequences. The ten biggest clones cover approximately 17% of the sample. The sequenced material came from blood T cells: a sorted CD56 or NKG2C T cell subset, CD4+ or CD8+ T cells, or bulk PBMC T cells (not recorded which). The receptor set was obtained from a woman aged 18 to 75 in good health.

V and J are TRBV5-1 and TRBJ2-7; the D call from TCRdb, TRBD2, cannot be confirmed without DNA. Germline V gene data show CDR1 as SGHRS and CDR2 as YFSETQ. The CDR3 has 14 amino acids. CDR3 protein: CASSRERGSYEQYF.

The chain combines TRBV5-1 with TRBJ2-3; as DNA is missing, the TRBD2 call by TCRdb cannot be tested. The CDR3 runs 15 residues. Germline CDR1 is SGHRS and CDR2 is YFSETQ. The CDR3 reads CASSLGPGGQDTQYF.

The chain joins TRBV5-1 to TRBJ1-6; TCRdb selects TRBD1, and the lack of DNA leaves this call unchecked. The CDR3 runs 14 residues. Per the germline V gene, CDR1 is SGHRS and CDR2 is YFSETQ. The CDR3 loop is CASTGQPDNSPLHF.

This chain joins TRBV9 and TRBJ2-4; TCRdb calls TRBD2, which cannot be checked without DNA. Germline V lookup: CDR1 SGDLS, CDR2 YYNGEE. The CDR3 contains 16 residues. CDR3 region: CASSVAASPAKNIQYF. Looking up the rest from reference TRBV9 and TRBJ2-4 gives the full variable domain: DSGVTQTPKHLITATGQRVTLRCSPRSGDLSVYWYQQSLDQGLQFLIQYYNGEERAKGNILERFSAQQFPDLHSELNLSSLELGDSALYFCASSVAASPAKNIQYFGAGTRLSVL.

The J gene is TRBJ2-3, the V gene TRBV2; TCRdb's assignment of TRBD2 cannot be checked, as there is no DNA. The CDR3 runs 15 residues. Per germline, CDR1 SNHLY and CDR2 FYNNEI. The CDR3 here is CASSAAGGPVDTQYF.

The rearrangement joins TRBV9 to TRBJ2-7. This CDR3 region has 14 residues. Germline V gene data show CDR1 as SGDLS and CDR2 as YYNGEE. The CDR3: CASSVSSFGYEQYF.

CDR3 region: CASSANRGMNTEAFF. The chain combines TRBV6-1 with TRBJ1-1; TCRdb gives TRBD1 as the D gene, but with no DNA this cannot be confirmed. The length of the CDR3 is 15 residues. Germline V gene sequence: CDR1 MNHNS, CDR2 SASEGT.

The genes are TRBV5-1 and TRBJ2-3. The CDR3 extends over 12 amino acids. In germline, CDR1 is SGHRS, CDR2 YFSETQ. The CDR3 loop reads CASGKSTDTQYF.

The chain carries TRBV4-2 and TRBJ1-5. Germline CDR1 reads LGHNA; CDR2 reads YNFKEQ. The CDR3 has 15 residues. CDR3 region: CASSQEVGGNQPQHF.

The chain couples TRBV2 to TRBJ1-5. The CDR3 contains 14 residues. CDR1 is SNHLY and CDR2 is FYNNEI in the germline V gene. The CDR3 loop is CASSEAWQNQPQHF.

This chain joins TRBV2 and TRBJ2-7; TCRdb's D call, TRBD1, is unchecked because there is no DNA. Per germline, CDR1 SNHLY and CDR2 FYNNEI. The CDR3 covers 16 residues. The chain's CDR3 is CASSFQLRGSTYEQYF.

This chain uses TRBV3-1 with TRBJ2-5. This CDR3 is built from 18 residues. Germline-derived CDR1 and CDR2 are LGHDT and YNNKEL (reference sequence). The CDR3 loop reads CASSQDLGRSGLQETQYF.

The V call is TRBV6-6, the J call TRBJ1-1; absent DNA, TCRdb's TRBD1 call cannot be checked. Germline CDR1 reads MNHNY; CDR2 reads SVGAGI (reference sequence). CDR3 length equals 13 residues. The CDR3: CAVNRGSNTEAFF.

The V and J genes are TRBV9 and TRBJ2-5; lacking DNA, the TRBD1 call made by TCRdb goes unchecked. This CDR3 comprises 13 residues. Germline CDR1 is SGDLS and CDR2 is YYNGEE. This CDR3 reads CASSELGGETQYF.